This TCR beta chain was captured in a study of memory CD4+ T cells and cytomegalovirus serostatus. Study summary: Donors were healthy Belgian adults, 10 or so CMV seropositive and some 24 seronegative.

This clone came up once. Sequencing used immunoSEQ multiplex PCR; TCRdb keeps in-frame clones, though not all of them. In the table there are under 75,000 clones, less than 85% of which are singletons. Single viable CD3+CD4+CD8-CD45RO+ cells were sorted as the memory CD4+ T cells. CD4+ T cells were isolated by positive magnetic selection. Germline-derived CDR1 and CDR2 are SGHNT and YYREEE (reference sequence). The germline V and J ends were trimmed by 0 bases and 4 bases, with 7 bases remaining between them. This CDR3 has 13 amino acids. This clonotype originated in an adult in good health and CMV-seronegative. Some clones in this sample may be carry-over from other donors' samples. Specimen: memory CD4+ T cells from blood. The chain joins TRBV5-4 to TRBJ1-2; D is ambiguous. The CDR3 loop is CASSLAGIYGYTF. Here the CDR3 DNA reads TGTGCCAGCAGCTTGGCAGGTATCTATGGCTACACCTTC.